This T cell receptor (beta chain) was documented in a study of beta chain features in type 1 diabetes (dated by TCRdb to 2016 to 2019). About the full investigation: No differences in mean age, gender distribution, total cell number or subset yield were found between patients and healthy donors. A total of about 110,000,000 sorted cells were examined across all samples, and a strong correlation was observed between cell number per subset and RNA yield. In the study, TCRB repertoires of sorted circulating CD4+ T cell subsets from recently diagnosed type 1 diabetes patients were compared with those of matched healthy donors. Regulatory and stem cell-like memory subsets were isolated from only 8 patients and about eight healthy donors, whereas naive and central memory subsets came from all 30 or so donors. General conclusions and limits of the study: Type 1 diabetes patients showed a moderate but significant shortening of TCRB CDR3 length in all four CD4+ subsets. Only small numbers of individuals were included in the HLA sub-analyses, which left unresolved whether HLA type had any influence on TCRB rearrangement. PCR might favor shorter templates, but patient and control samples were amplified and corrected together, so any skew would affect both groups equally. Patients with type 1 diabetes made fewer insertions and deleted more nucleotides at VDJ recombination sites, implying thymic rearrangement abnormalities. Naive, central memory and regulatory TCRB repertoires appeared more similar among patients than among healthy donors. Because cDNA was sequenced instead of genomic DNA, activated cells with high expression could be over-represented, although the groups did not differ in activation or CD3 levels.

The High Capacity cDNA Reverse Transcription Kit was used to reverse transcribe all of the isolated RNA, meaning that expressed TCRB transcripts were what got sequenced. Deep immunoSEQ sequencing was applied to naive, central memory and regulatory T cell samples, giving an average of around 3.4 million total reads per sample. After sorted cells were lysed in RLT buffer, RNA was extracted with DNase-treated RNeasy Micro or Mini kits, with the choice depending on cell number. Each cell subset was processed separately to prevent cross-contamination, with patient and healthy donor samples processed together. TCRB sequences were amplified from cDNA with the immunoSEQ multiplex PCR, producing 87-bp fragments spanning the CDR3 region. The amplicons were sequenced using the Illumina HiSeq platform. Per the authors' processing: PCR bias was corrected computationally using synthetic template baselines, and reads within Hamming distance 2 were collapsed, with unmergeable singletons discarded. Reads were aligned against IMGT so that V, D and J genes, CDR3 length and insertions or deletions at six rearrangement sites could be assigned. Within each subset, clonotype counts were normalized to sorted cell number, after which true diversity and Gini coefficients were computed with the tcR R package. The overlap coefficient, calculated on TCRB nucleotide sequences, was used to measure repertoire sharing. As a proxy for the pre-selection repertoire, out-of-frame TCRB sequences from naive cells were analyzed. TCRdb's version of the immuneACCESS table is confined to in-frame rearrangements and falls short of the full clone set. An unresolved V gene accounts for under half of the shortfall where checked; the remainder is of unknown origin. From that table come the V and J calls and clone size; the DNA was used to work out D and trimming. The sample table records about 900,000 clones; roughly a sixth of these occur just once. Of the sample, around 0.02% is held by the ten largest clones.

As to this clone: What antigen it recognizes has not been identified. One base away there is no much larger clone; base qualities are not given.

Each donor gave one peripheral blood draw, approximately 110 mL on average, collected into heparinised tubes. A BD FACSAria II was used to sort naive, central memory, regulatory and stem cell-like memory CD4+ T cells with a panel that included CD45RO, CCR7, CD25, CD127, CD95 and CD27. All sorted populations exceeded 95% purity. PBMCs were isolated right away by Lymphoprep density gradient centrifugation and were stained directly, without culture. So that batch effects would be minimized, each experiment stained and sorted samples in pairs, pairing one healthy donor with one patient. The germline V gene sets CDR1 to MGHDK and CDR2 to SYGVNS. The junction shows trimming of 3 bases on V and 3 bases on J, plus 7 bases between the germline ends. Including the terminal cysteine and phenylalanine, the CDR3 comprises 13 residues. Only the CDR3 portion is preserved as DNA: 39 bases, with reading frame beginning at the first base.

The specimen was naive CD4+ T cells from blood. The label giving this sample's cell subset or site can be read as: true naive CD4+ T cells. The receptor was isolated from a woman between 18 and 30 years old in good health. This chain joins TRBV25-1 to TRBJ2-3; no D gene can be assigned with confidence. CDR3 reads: CASSDTVTDTQYF. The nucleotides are TGTGCCAGCAGTGATACAGTAACAGATACGCAGTATTTT.